This entry concerns a single T cell receptor beta chain. What it recognizes is unknown. The limits of the CDR3 on the DNA are not certain, so only TCRdb's listed CDR3 is given. Without any cell sorting, about 20-31 mg of bulk tissue yielded co-extracted RNA and DNA. Samples were taken from five separate regions (per tumor). This record comes from a study of tumor-infiltrating lymphocytes in primary liver carcinoma. Overall study: The study obtained roughly 3.65 to 7.5 million productive TCRbeta reads per sample, similar across tissue types. Study outcomes and limitations: Researchers found tumor-adjacent and tumor-blood pairs overlapped less than tumor region pairs.

With termini counted, the CDR3 has 15 amino acids. CDR1 is GTSNPN, CDR2 SVGIG, per germline (reference sequence). The authors made TCR beta cDNA from roughly 480 ng total RNA with a constant-region primer. The TCR beta library was amplified through three nested multiplex PCR rounds in a modified ARM-PCR procedure. Use of TRBV1-TRBV30 forward primers with a C-beta reverse primer characterized the first two PCR rounds, which lasted about 11 cycles each. TCRdb used MiXCR to reprocess the multiplex PCR reads, holding one entry per CDR3 protein. The sample carries approximately 60,000 distinct CDR3 sequences, 55% to 75% recorded once.

Specimen: liver tumor tissue from sampling region 2. Subset defined: tumor region T2, inferior pole. The clonotype was recovered from a man aged 35 to 55 with primary liver carcinoma and hepatitis B virus infection. The chain joins TRBV30 to TRBJ1-6; TRBD1, as called in the table, went unchecked against the DNA. The CDR3 reads CAWSDVAQGNSPPHF.